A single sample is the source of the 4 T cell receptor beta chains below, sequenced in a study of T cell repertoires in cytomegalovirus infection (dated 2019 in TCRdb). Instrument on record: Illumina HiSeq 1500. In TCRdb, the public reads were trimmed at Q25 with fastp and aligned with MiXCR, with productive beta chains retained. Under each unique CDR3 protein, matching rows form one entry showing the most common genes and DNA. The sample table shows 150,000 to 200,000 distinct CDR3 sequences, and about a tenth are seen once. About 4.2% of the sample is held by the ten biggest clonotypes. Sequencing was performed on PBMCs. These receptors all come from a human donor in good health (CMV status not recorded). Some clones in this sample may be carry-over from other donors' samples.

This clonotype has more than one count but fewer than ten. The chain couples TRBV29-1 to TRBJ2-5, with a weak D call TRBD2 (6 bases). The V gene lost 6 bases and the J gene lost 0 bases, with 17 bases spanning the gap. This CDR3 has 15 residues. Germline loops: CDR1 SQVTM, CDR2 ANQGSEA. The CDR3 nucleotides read TGCAGCGTCCGACCCCGTCTAGCGTACCAAGAGACCCAGTACTTC. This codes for CSVRPRLAYQETQYF. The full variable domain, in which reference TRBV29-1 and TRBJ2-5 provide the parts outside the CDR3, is SAVISQKPSRDICQRGTSLTIQCQVDSQVTMMFWYRQQPGQSLTLIATANQGSEATYESGFVIDKFPISRPNLTFSTLTVSNMSPEDSSIYLCSVRPRLAYQETQYFGPGTRLLVL.

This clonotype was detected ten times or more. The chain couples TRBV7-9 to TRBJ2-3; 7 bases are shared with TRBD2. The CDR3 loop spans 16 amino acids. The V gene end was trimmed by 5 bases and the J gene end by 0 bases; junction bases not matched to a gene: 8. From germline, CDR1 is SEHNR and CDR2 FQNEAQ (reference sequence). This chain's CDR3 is CASSPRLADSTDTQYF. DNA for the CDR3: TGTGCCAGCAGCCCCCGGCTAGCGGACAGCACAGATACGCAGTATTTT.

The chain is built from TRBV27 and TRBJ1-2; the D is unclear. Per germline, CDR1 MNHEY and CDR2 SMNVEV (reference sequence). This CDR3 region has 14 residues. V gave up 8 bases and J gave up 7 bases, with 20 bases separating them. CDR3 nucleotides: TGTGCCAGCCGCTCGGGCAGCTCCGTGGGTGGCTACACCTTC. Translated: CASRSGSSVGGYTF.

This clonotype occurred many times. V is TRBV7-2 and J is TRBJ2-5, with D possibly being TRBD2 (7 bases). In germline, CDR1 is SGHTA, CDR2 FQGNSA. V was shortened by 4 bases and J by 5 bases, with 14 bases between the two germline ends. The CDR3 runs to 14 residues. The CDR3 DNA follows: TGTGCCAGCAGCTCCGTGAGGGGGGGGGAGACCCAGTACTTC. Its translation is CASSSVRGGETQYF.